Each of the 18 T cell receptor beta chains below was sequenced from the same sample in a study of blood T cells in healthy people across ages. Together with a sample-barcoded 5' primer, a J-beta primer mix was included in a second PCR lasting about 7 to 11 cycles. In TCRdb, the 5' RACE reads were re-called with MiXCR into one record per CDR3 protein. The table includes hundreds of thousands of distinct CDR3 sequences, about 52% detected once. What was sequenced was blood. All receptors come from a woman aged 55-75 years in good health.

The V gene is TRBV6-5, the J gene TRBJ2-7; 9 nucleotides match TRBD1. V lost 5 bases, J lost 3 bases, and 8 bases stayed unmatched. The CDR3 loop spans 15 amino acids. The germline V gene has CDR1 MNHEY and CDR2 SVGAGI. DNA for the CDR3: TGTGCCAGCAGTCGTACCCGACAGGGGGTCTACGAGCAGTACTTC. It yields the protein CASSRTRQGVYEQYF.

This clonotype was counted only a few times. The chain couples TRBV20-1 to TRBJ2-7, with TRBD2 matching over 7 bases. With V trimmed by 6 bases and J by 2 bases, 4 bases remained unmatched. This CDR3 has 12 amino acids. Germline values: CDR1 DFQATT, CDR2 SNEGSKA (reference sequence). For the CDR3, the DNA is TGCAGTGCCCTAGCGGACCCCTACGAGCAGTACTTC. It encodes CSALADPYEQYF.

This clonotype was seen only a few times. This rearrangement joins TRBV29-1 to TRBJ1-4; 8 bases map to TRBD1. CDR3 length: 13 amino acids. Germline V gene data show CDR1 as SQVTM and CDR2 as ANQGSEA. The J segment lost 5 bases and the V segment lost 7 bases, leaving 6 bases of the junction unmatched. The CDR3 coding sequence is TGCAGCGGGGGGGACAGGAGGAATGAAAAACTGTTTTTT. Its translation is CSGGDRRNEKLFF.

The chain recombines TRBV15 with TRBJ2-1; 13 bases are shared with TRBD2. The CDR3 sequence is 17 residues long. Germline CDR1 reads LNHNV; CDR2 reads YYDKDF (reference sequence). Trimming took 5 bases from V and 10 from J; bases not matched to a gene: 14. The CDR3 sequence is CATSAVGLAGAAYEQFF. The CDR3, as DNA: TGTGCCACCAGCGCGGTTGGACTAGCGGGAGCAGCCTACGAGCAGTTCTTC.

This clonotype was seen more than once but under ten times. The CDR3 region is CASSQGNGYEQYF. CDR3 sequence (DNA): TGTGCCAGCAGCCAAGGGAACGGCTACGAGCAGTACTTC. The rearrangement uses TRBV3-1 and TRBJ2-7; D not resolved. CDR3 length equals 13 residues. CDR1 is LGHDT and CDR2 is YNNKEL in the germline V gene (reference sequence). Trimming took 1 base from V and 3 from J, leaving 7 bases between them.

The J gene is TRBJ2-1, the V gene TRBV6-6; TRBD1 might be the D (5 bases). The DNA end lines up better with TRBJ2-7; the J call may be wrong. Germline V CDR1 and CDR2: MNHNY, SVGAGI (reference sequence). CDR3 length: 12 amino acids. CDR3 in amino acids: CASSYSDNEQYF. CDR3 coding DNA: TGTGCCAGCAGTTACTCGGACAACGAGCAGTACTTC.

This clonotype was found a few times. The rearrangement links TRBV5-1 to TRBJ2-3; 10 nucleotides line up with TRBD1. This CDR3 spans 16 amino acids. The germline CDR1 and CDR2 sequences are SGHRS and YFSETQ. V trimming: 0 bases; J trimming: 1 base; junction bases outside the gene matches: 2. As DNA, the CDR3 is TGCGCCAGCAGCTTGGCTGGACAGGGGGGCACAGATACGCAGTATTTT. Translating gives CASSLAGQGGTDTQYF.

As to this clonotype: The junction does not match germline at one end; this may be a read error. The chain links TRBV7-8 to TRBJ1-6; 9 positions match TRBD1. Germline loops: CDR1 SGHVS, CDR2 FQNEAQ. The CDR3 has 15 residues. CDR3 region: CASRGTGIYNSPLHF. DNA for the CDR3: TGTGCCAGCAGGGGGACAGGGATTTATAATTCACCCCTTCACTTT. The full variable domain, its missing parts supplied by reference TRBV7-8 and TRBJ1-6, is GAGVSQSPRYKVAKRGQDVALRCDPISGHVSLFWYQQALGQGPEFLTYFQNEAQLDKSGLPSDRFFAERPEGSVSTLKIQRTQQEDSAVYLCASRGTGIYNSPLHFGNGTRLTVT.

The chain carries TRBV7-2 and TRBJ2-7, with 8 bases matching TRBD1. The CDR3 runs to 15 residues. V gave up 5 bases and J gave up 4 bases; unmatched junction bases: 10. From germline, CDR1 is SGHTA and CDR2 FQGNSA. The CDR3 nucleotides read TGTGCCAGCAGCCCCTACGCGGACAGGGCTTACGAGCAGTACTTC. This translates into CASSPYADRAYEQYF.

This clonotype was observed at least ten times. V usage is TRBV6-5 and J usage is TRBJ2-5, with 10 bases identical to TRBD1. The J call is doubtful: the DNA matches TRBJ2-7 better. This CDR3 contains 14 residues. Germline V gene sequence: CDR1 MNHEY, CDR2 SVGAGI. The CDR3 region has the DNA TGTGCCAGCAGCCCGGGACAGGGGAAGTACGAGCAGTACTTC. It specifies CASSPGQGKYEQYF.

CDR3 DNA: TGTGCCAGCAGTCATACTAGGGGGAGTAGCAATCAGCCCCAGCATTTT. Encoded protein: CASSHTRGSSNQPQHF. V and J are TRBV28 and TRBJ1-5, with D maybe TRBD1 (6 bases). Trimming took 5 bases from V and 0 from J, leaving 14 bases between them. Germline CDR1 MDHEN, CDR2 SYDVKM. This CDR3 is built from 16 residues.

There are a few counts of this clonotype. The V and J genes are TRBV6-5 and TRBJ1-1, with D possibly matching TRBD1 (5 bases). Between the trimmed V and J ends, which lost 5 bases and 1 base, there was a span of 8 bases. Germline CDR1 reads MNHEY; CDR2 reads SVGAGI. The CDR3 length is 13 residues. CDR3 DNA: TGTGCCAGCAGTGACAGTGGGAACACTGAAGCTTTCTTT. It is translated as CASSDSGNTEAFF.

This rearrangement joins TRBV19 to TRBJ2-1; 9 bases agree with TRBD1. The germline CDR1 and CDR2 sequences are LNHDA and SQIVND (reference sequence). This CDR3 has 14 residues. V lost 5 bases, J lost 7 bases, and 6 bases stayed unmatched. DNA for the CDR3: TGTGCCAGTAGTTGGGGACAGGGACAAAATGAGCAGTTCTTC. This sequence encodes CASSWGQGQNEQFF. The full variable domain, its missing parts supplied by reference TRBV19 and TRBJ2-1, is DGGITQSPKYLFRKEGQNVTLSCEQNLNHDAMYWYRQDPGQGLRLIYYSQIVNDFQKGDIAEGYSVSREKKESFPLTVTSAQKNPTAFYLCASSWGQGQNEQFFGPGTRLTVL.

The chain recombines TRBV16 with TRBJ2-1; D is perhaps TRBD1 (6 bases). Germline CDR1 is KGHSY and CDR2 is FQNENV. The CDR3 spans 16 residues. V shed 5 bases and J shed 4 bases, with 18 bases lying between them. This CDR3 reads CASSYIGPTGYNEQFF. CDR3 sequence (DNA): TGTGCCAGCAGCTACATAGGGCCCACAGGGTACAATGAGCAGTTCTTC.

The rearrangement links TRBV7-3 to TRBJ2-3, with D perhaps TRBD1 (6 bases). With 4 bases removed from V and 4 bases from J, the gap between germline ends came to 12 bases. The CDR3 consists of 14 residues. The germline V gene encodes CDR1 SGHTA and CDR2 FQGTGA. CDR3 region: CASSYNPGADTQYF. CDR3 coding DNA: TGTGCCAGCAGCTACAATCCAGGGGCAGATACGCAGTATTTT.

Note on this clonotype: With a much larger clone just one base away, this may be a read error. This rearrangement joins TRBV29-1 to TRBJ2-5; D is ambiguous. Judging by the DNA end, TRBJ2-7 fits better; the J call may be wrong. This CDR3 comprises 11 residues. Germline CDR1 reads SQVTM; CDR2 reads ANQGSEA. Written as DNA, the CDR3 is TGCAGCGTTGGCCGAAACGCCGAGCAGTACGTC. This gives the protein CSVGRNAEQYV.

V is TRBV6-2 or TRBV6-3 and J is TRBJ2-1; 8 bases align to TRBD2. The CDR3 length is 12 residues. Germline trimming cut 5 bases from V and 14 bases from J; bases unmatched to any gene: 8. Germline CDR1 reads MNHEY; CDR2 reads SVGEGT. The CDR3 coding sequence is TGTGCCAGCAGTCTACCGGGGGGGCGTGAGTTCTTC. This sequence encodes CASSLPGGREFF.

The V gene is TRBV12-3 or TRBV12-4, the J gene TRBJ2-3; weak D call: TRBD1 (6 bases). This CDR3 spans 13 amino acids. V lost 8 bases, J lost 3 bases, and 12 bases lay in between. CDR3 sequence reads: CASGRGGTDTQYF. The CDR3 DNA follows: TGTGCCAGCGGCCGAGGGGGTACAGATACGCAGTATTTT.